Sequencing of this TCR beta chain was carried out in a study of blood T cell dynamics during melanoma immunotherapy. Background on the study: First-line therapy was either pembrolizumab or nivolumab with ipilimumab for metastatic melanoma.

Stated time point: pre-treatment baseline. No patient had earlier systemic cancer treatment, concurrent immunosuppressants, or another active cancer. Assay: immunoSEQ multiplex PCR; the TCRdb copy retains only in-frame clones and omits some. The table records more than 15,000 clones, 83% of them present only once. V gave up 1 base and J gave up 3 bases, with 7 bases separating them. From germline, CDR1 is LNHDA and CDR2 SQIVND (reference sequence). There are 14 residues in the CDR3. This TCR came from a human donor with melanoma. V gene TRBV19 combines with J gene TRBJ2-1; D gene ambiguous. Sequences were derived from blood, sampled from a patient treated with checkpoint blockade. CDR3 sequence reads: CASSIGGNYNEQFF. CDR3 sequence (DNA): TGTGCCAGTAGTATAGGGGGAAACTACAATGAGCAGTTCTTC.